Included here is one T cell receptor (beta chain) sequence, with context. What it binds is not known. This sample was included in a study of cytomegalovirus exposure and HLA in healthy donors. In the study overall: When 398 donors were genotyped, just over 80% of them were found to fall in the Caucasian-associated ancestry cluster.

Primers included in the PCR were 60 Vbeta and 13 Jbeta primers. Generated by immunoSEQ multiplex PCR, the TCRdb table keeps only in-frame clones and is missing some. The table records roughly 150,000 clones, roughly 80% of them present only once. Germline V lookup: CDR1 SGHAT, CDR2 FQNNGV. The CDR3 has 14 amino acids. The V and J ends lost 6 bases and 8 bases, in that order; junction bases with no gene match: 6. Whole-study results and caveats: Several V segments, TRBV6-2 and TRBV6-3 among them, could not be told apart and were dropped. Beyond CMV serostatus, there was no information to go on about immune exposure. Analysis performed later found 15,000 or so TCR beta sequences associated with HLA alleles at 0.05 false discovery rate.

The sequence was obtained from a woman aged 40 to 50 in good health and CMV-seropositive. The sample was PBMCs. V usage is TRBV11-2 and J usage is TRBJ1-4; 10 positions match TRBD1. CDR3 coding DNA: TGTGCCAGCAGTCGGACAGGGGGATGGGAAAAACTGTTTTTT. Translating it yields CASSRTGGWEKLFF.